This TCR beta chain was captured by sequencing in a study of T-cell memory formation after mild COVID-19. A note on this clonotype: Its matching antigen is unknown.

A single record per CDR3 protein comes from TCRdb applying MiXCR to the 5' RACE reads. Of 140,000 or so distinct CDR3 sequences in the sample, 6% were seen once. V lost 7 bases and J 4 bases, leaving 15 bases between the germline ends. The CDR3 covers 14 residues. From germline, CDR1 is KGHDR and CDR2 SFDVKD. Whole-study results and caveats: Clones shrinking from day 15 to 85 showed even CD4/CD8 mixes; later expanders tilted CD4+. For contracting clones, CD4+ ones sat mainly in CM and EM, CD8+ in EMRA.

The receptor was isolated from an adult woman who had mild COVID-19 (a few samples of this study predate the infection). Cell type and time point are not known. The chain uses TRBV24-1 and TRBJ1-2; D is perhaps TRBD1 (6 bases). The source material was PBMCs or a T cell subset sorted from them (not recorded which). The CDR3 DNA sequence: TGTGCCACCAGGGACTCCGGGACATCCTATGGCTACACCTTC. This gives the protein CATRDSGTSYGYTF.